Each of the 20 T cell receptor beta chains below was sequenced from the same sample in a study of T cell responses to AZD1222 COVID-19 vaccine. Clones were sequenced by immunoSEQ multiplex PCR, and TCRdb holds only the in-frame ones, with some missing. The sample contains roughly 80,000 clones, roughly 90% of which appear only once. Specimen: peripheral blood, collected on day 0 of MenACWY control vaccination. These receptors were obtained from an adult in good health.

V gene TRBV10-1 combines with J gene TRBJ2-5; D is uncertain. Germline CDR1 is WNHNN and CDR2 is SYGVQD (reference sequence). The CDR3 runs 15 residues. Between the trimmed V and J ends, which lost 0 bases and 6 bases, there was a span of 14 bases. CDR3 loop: CASSESPHDGKTQYF. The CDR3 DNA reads TGCGCCAGCAGTGAGTCGCCTCACGATGGGAAGACCCAGTACTTC.

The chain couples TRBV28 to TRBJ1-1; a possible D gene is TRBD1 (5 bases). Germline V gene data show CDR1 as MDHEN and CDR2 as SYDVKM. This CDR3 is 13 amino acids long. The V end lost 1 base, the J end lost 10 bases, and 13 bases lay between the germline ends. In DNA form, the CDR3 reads TGTGCCAGCAGTTTATATCAGGGTTCAGTAGCTTTCTTT. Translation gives CASSLYQGSVAFF.

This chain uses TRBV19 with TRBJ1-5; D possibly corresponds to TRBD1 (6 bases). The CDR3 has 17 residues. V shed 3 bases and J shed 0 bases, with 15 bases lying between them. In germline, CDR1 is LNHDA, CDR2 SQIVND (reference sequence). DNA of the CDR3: TGTGCCAGTAGTATGAGTGCCGGGGGCGATAGCAATCAGCCCCAGCATTTT. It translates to CASSMSAGGDSNQPQHF.

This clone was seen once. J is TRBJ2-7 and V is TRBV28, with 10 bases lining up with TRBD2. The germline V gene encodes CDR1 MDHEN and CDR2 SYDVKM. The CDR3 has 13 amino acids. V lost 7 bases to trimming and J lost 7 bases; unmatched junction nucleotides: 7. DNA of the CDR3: TGTGCCAGCATAACTAGCGGGACGGGGGAGCAGTACTTC. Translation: CASITSGTGEQYF.

CDR3 protein: CSANEEPNSPLHF. The CDR3 coding sequence is TGCAGTGCTAATGAGGAGCCTAATTCACCCCTCCACTTT. The rearrangement joins TRBV20-1 to TRBJ1-6; D unclear. Germline CDR1 is DFQATT and CDR2 is SNEGSKA (reference sequence). The V and J ends lost 4 bases and 6 bases respectively, with 10 bases between them. The CDR3 spans 13 residues.

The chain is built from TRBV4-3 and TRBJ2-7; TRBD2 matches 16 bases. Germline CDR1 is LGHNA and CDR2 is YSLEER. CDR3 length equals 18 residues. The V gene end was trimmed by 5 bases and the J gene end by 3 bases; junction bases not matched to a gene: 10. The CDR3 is CASSKSPGLAGGGYEQYF. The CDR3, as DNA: TGCGCCAGCAGCAAGTCACCGGGACTAGCGGGAGGGGGCTACGAGCAGTACTTC.

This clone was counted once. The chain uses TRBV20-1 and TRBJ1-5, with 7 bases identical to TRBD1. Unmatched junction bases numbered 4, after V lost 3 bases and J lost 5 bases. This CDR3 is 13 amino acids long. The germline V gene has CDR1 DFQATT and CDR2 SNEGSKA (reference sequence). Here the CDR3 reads CSASRQGDQPQHF. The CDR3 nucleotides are TGCAGTGCTAGTAGACAGGGCGATCAGCCCCAGCATTTT.

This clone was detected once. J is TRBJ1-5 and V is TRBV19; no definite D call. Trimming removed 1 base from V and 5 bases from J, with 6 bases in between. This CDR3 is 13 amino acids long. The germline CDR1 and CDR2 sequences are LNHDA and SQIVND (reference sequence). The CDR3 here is CASSIAFDQPQHF. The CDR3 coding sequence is TGTGCCAGTAGTATAGCCTTTGATCAGCCCCAGCATTTT.

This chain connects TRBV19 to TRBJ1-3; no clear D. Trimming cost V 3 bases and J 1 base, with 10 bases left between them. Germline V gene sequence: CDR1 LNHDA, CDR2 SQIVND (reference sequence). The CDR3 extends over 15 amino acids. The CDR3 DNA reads TGTGCCAGTAGTATGGCAACGGATTCTGGAAACACCATATATTTT. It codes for CASSMATDSGNTIYF.

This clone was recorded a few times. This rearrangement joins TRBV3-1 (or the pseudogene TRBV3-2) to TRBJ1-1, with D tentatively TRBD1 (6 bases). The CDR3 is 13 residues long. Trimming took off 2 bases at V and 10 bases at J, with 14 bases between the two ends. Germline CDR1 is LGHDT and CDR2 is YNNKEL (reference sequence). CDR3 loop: CASSQWTVEGAFF. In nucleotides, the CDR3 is TGTGCCAGCAGCCAATGGACAGTGGAGGGAGCTTTCTTT.

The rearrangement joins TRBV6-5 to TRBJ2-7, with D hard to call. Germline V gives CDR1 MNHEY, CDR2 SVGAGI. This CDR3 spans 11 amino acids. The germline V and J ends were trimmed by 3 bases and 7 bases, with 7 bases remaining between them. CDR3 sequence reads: CASSYLGEQYF. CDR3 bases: TGTGCCAGCAGTTATTTGGGAGAGCAGTACTTC.

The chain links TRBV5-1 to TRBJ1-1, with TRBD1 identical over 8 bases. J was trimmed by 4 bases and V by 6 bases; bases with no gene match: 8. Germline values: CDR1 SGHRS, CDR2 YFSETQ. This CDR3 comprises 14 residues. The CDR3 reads CASNMYRGGTEAFF. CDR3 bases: TGCGCCAGCAACATGTACAGGGGGGGCACTGAAGCTTTCTTT.

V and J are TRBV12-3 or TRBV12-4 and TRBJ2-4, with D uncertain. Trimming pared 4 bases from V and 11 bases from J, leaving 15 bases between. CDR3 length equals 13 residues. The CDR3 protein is CASSWAGPEVQYF. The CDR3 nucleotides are TGTGCCAGCAGTTGGGCAGGCCCCGAAGTTCAGTACTTC.

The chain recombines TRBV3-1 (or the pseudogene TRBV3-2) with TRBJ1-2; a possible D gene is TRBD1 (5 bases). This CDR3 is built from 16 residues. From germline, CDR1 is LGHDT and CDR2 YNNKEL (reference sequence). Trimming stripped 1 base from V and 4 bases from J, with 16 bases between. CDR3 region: CASSQAGVGDVYGYTF. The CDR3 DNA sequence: TGTGCCAGCAGCCAAGCCGGCGTTGGGGACGTCTATGGCTACACCTTC.

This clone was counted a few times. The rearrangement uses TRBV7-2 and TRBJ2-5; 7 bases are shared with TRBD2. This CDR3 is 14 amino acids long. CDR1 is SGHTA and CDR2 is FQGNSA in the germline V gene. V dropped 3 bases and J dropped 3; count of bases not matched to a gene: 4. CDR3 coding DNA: TGTGCCAGCAGCTTCCAGGGAGGGAAAGAGACCCAGTACTTC. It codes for CASSFQGGKETQYF.

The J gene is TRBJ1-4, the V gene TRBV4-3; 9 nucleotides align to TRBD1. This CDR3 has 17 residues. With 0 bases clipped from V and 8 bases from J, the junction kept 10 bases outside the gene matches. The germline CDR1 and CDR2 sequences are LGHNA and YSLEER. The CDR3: CASSQELRDRVGEKLFF. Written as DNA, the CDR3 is TGCGCCAGCAGCCAAGAATTGAGGGACAGGGTTGGCGAAAAACTGTTTTTT.

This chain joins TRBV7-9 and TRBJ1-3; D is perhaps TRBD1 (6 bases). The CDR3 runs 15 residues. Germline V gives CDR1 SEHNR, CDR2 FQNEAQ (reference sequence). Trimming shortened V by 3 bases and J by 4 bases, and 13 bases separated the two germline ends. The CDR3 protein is CASSLGQSTGNTIYF. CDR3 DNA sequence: TGTGCCAGCAGCTTGGGACAATCCACCGGAAACACCATATATTTT.

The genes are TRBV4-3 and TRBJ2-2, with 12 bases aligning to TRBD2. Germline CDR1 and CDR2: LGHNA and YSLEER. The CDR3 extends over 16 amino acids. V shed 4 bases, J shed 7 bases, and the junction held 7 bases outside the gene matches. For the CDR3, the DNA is TGCGCCAGCAGCCCCCAGCCGGGACTAGCGGGCGGGGAGCTGTTTTTT. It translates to CASSPQPGLAGGELFF.

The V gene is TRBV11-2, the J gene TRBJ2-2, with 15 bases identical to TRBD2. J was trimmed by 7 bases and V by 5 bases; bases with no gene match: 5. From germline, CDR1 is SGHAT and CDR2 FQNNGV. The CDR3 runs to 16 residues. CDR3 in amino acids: CASSRKGLAGGGELFF. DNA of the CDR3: TGTGCCAGCAGCAGAAAGGGACTAGCGGGAGGCGGGGAGCTGTTTTTT.

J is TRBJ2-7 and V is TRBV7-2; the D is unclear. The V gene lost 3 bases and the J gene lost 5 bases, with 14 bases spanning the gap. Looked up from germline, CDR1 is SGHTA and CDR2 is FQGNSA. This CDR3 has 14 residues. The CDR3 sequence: CASSFGSASDEQYF. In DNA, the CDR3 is TGTGCCAGCAGCTTTGGATCGGCCTCGGACGAGCAGTACTTC.